This TCR beta chain was sequenced for a study of blood T cell repertoires in COVID-19. The overall study: Spain, Italy and the United States supplied samples that represented acute and convalescent COVID-19. The analysed material was cDNA or gDNA that came from T cells, B-cell-depleted T cells, or PBMCs.

Using immunoSEQ multiplex PCR, the repertoire was profiled, and TCRdb retains in-frame clones only, with some absent. This sample has about 83,000 clones; roughly 87% occur once, and the top ten carry 2.5% to 3.5%. The sequence was collected from a woman between 50 and 59 years old with active or convalescent COVID-19. Material for sequencing was peripheral blood.

CDR3 bases: TGTGCCAGCAGCGCGTGGACAGGGATTAACACTGAAGCTTTCTTT. Amino acid sequence: CASSAWTGINTEAFF. The chain couples TRBV9 to TRBJ1-1; 8 nucleotides agree with TRBD1. The J segment lost 2 bases and the V segment lost 3 bases, leaving 6 bases of the junction unmatched. Germline CDR1 SGDLS, CDR2 YYNGEE. The CDR3 spans 15 residues.